In its sample, the clone carrying this T cell receptor (beta chain) was seen once. Its specificity is unknown. CDR3 length: 15 residues. The germline V and J ends were trimmed by 9 bases and 5 bases, with 19 bases remaining between them. CDR1 and CDR2 (germline): ENHRY, SYGVKD. Extraction and reverse transcription of RNA yielded cDNA as the sequencing template. Sequencing used immunoSEQ multiplex PCR; TCRdb keeps in-frame clones, though not all of them. The sample comprises hundreds of thousands of clones, under 70% of which are singletons, and 1% to 1.5% rests with the top ten. The data derive from a study of CD8+ T cells in alopecia areata. Overall study context: Treatment comprised oral tofacitinib, 5 to 10 mg twice daily, in treated patients. Regarding the study as a whole: Normal-skin resident alphabeta T cells also appear among scalp sample sequences. Whereas mice showed it more clearly, TCR sharing across patients was murkier, possibly because of HLA.

J is TRBJ2-2 and V is TRBV10-3; D perhaps matches TRBD2 (7 bases). The sample consisted of CD4+ T cells sorted from blood, taken at week 0. This receptor was taken from a human donor with alopecia areata. CDR3 bases: TGTGCCATGCCAGGGGAGGGGGAAGTAACCGGGGAGCTGTTTTTT. It codes for CAMPGEGEVTGELFF.